Sequencing of this T cell receptor (beta chain) was carried out in a study of naive and memory T cell subsets. An equimolar mix of two oligonucleotides served as the beta constant-region primer for TRBC1 and TRBC2. The ligated cDNA underwent four PCR rounds using SP2 and nested alpha and beta constant-region primers. Using its own MiXCR run on the UMI-ligation and nested PCR reads, TCRdb lists one record per CDR3 protein. In the table there are over 20,000 distinct CDR3 sequences, 11% of which are singletons. Germline assignment: CDR1 MNHNS and CDR2 SASEGT. The CDR3 is 14 residues long. Between the trimmed V and J ends, which lost 0 bases and 9 bases, there was a span of 12 bases. CD8 T cells were positively selected from what remained after CD4 positive selection. Study-level points and caveats: Over 90% of naive TCR sequences appeared only once, unlike memory subsets. Clonotypes are single alpha or beta chains, not paired receptors.

The sample holds a few counts of this clonotype. The antigen is undetermined. The V call is TRBV6-1, the J call TRBJ2-1; D gene uncertain. The TCR sequence derives from a human donor in good health. Material: central memory CD8+ T cells from blood. The CDR3 protein is CASSEALETIEQFF. CDR3 coding DNA: TGTGCCAGCAGTGAAGCTTTGGAGACAATTGAGCAGTTCTTC.